This T cell receptor (beta chain) derives from a study of CD8 T cells in ankylosing spondylitis. Findings of the study overall: It was reported that disease-linked clones were significantly enriched in matched ankylosing spondylitis synovial fluid. CD8+ cells made up the disease-linked clones, which were relatively rare in peripheral blood. The study identified a TCR beta motif of seven or eight highly homologous variants that appeared characteristic of ankylosing spondylitis blood.

The CDR3 totals 12 residues. Trimming took off 0 bases at V and 3 bases at J, with 3 bases between the two ends. From germline, CDR1 is SGHRS and CDR2 YFSETQ. Quantitative 5'-RACE with molecular barcodes generated TCR beta libraries. TCRdb fed the 5' RACE reads into MiXCR, producing one record per CDR3 protein. This sample yields 250,000 to 300,000 distinct CDR3 sequences, of which around 19% are seen a single time; around 7.8% belongs to the top ten. This clonotype has a handful of counts. The antigen remains undetermined. A read error may be the cause here, since a much bigger clone is one base away.

This TCR was recovered from a male donor with ankylosing spondylitis or in good health (not recorded which). Sequencing was performed on blood, either unsorted or a sorted T cell fraction (not recorded which). The chain joins TRBV5-1 to TRBJ2-5; no clear D. CDR3 region: CASSLDKETQYF. CDR3 sequence (DNA): TGCGCCAGCAGCTTGGACAAAGAGACCCAGTACTTC.